The 8 T cell receptor beta chains below all came from one sample that was sequenced in a study of technical replicates of blood from a handful of donors. The table came from immunoSEQ multiplex PCR; TCRdb's copy has only in-frame clones and leaves some out. The repertoire includes 80,000 to 95,000 clones, almost 97% of them detected once, and 0.36% sits in the top ten. The sample comprised T cells isolated from PBMCs. The receptors come from a human donor in good health.

The rearrangement joins TRBV5-6 to TRBJ2-7; 11 bases fit TRBD2. The CDR3 contains 16 residues. J gave up 0 bases and V 4 bases, and 6 bases lay outside the gene matches. Germline lookup yields CDR1 SGHDT and CDR2 YYEEEE. CDR3 amino acids: CASSLPGLAASYEQYF. The CDR3 nucleotides read TGTGCCAGCAGCCTACCGGGACTAGCGGCCTCCTACGAGCAGTACTTC.

The chain recombines TRBV11-2 with TRBJ2-1; weak D call: TRBD2 (5 bases). Germline V gene sequence: CDR1 SGHAT, CDR2 FQNNGV. Deletions cut 7 bases from V and 8 bases from J, with 18 bases between. The CDR3 is 14 amino acids. This CDR3 reads CASKHRPRDHEQFF. As DNA, the CDR3 is TGTGCCAGCAAACACAGACCCCGGGATCATGAGCAGTTCTTC.

The chain has TRBV29-1 and TRBJ2-7; 7 bases line up with TRBD2. The CDR3 covers 14 residues. The trim removed 0 bases at V and 6 bases at J, leaving 8 bases unmatched. Germline-derived CDR1 and CDR2 are SQVTM and ANQGSEA. The CDR3 DNA sequence: TGCAGCGTTGAAGAAGGGACTACAAGAGGCGAGCAGTACTTC. Protein sequence: CSVEEGTTRGEQYF.

For the CDR3, the DNA is TGTGCCAGCAGCTGGGGACTAGCGGGAGATGAGCAGTTCTTC. Its protein is CASSWGLAGDEQFF. V and J are TRBV7-3 and TRBJ2-1; 14 bases agree with TRBD2. Germline lookup yields CDR1 SGHTA and CDR2 FQGTGA. CDR3 length equals 14 residues. With 4 bases clipped from V and 8 bases from J, the junction kept 1 base outside the gene matches.

V usage is TRBV6-1 and J usage is TRBJ2-5; the D gene is possibly TRBD2 (7 bases). V shed 6 bases and J shed 5 bases, with 16 bases lying between them. This CDR3 is built from 14 residues. Per the germline V gene, CDR1 is MNHNS and CDR2 is SASEGT. As DNA, the CDR3 is TGTGCCAGCAGCGCCCCAGGGAGGGGGGAGACCCAGTACTTC. Amino acids: CASSAPGRGETQYF.

CDR3 bases: TGCGCCAGCAGCCAAGAGTTTAGAAACACTGAAGCTTTCTTT. It is translated as CASSQEFRNTEAFF. The rearrangement uses TRBV4-1 and TRBJ1-1; D gene uncertain. The CDR3 spans 14 residues. Germline CDR1 and CDR2: MGHRA and YSYEKL. Trimming took 0 bases from V and 2 from J, leaving 7 bases between them.

The chain combines TRBV5-5 with TRBJ1-1; D call uncertain. The CDR3 spans 13 residues. Germline CDR1 reads SGHKS; CDR2 reads YYEKEE (reference sequence). Trimming cost V 1 base and J 4 bases, with 8 bases left between them. CDR3 in amino acids: CASSLYPSTEAFF. The CDR3 DNA sequence: TGTGCCAGCAGCTTGTACCCGAGCACTGAAGCTTTCTTT. The full variable domain, in which reference TRBV5-5 and TRBJ1-1 provide the parts outside the CDR3, is DAGVTQSPTHLIKTRGQQVTLRCSPISGHKSVSWYQQVLGQGPQFIFQYYEKEERGRGNFPDRFSARQFPNYSSELNVNALLLGDSALYLCASSLYPSTEAFFGQGTRLTVV.

The chain couples TRBV18 to TRBJ2-1, with D maybe TRBD2 (7 bases). There are 15 residues in the CDR3. Germline CDR1 reads KGHSH; CDR2 reads LQKENI. The ends were cut back, 8 bases at V and 3 bases at J, with 17 bases in the middle. The CDR3 sequence is CASTGGADYYNEQFF. The CDR3, as DNA: TGTGCCAGCACTGGGGGGGCGGATTACTACAATGAGCAGTTCTTC.